This TCR beta chain was identified during a study of regulatory T cells in long-lasting Graves disease. Findings and caveats of the study: The study found lower TCR diversity in persistent Graves' patients than in newly diagnosed ones. Segments TRBV28, TRBJ1-2 and TRBJ2-5 showed preferential usage in persistent disease.

Trimming pared 0 bases from V and 2 bases from J, leaving 8 bases between. CDR1 and CDR2 (germline): SEHNR, FQNEAQ (reference sequence). CDR3 length: 14 amino acids. Noted time point: newly diagnosed GD, antithyroid drugs for less than 3 months. Construction of the TCR library relied on RNA isolated from PBMCs. Library construction for TCR beta used iRepertoire HTBI primers and Arm-PCR of CDR3 regions. MiXCR, applied by TCRdb to the multiplex PCR reads, yields one record per CDR3 protein. Seen here are approximately 230,000 distinct CDR3 sequences, around 18% observed once, and the top ten hold more than 20%. Points on this clonotype: Antigen unknown.

The sequence was obtained from a female donor with Graves disease. V is TRBV7-9 and J is TRBJ2-7, with D possibly being TRBD1 (6 bases). Sequences were derived from peripheral blood mononuclear cells (PBMCs), sampled at new diagnosis, from a patient treated with antithyroid drugs. The DNA of the CDR3 is TGTGCCAGCAGCTTAGCTAGGACAGCCTACGAGCAGTACTTC. It codes for CASSLARTAYEQYF. The complete variable domain, with remaining parts taken from reference TRBV7-9 and TRBJ2-7, reads DTGVSQNPRHKITKRGQNVTFRCDPISEHNRLYWYRQTLGQGPEFLTYFQNEAQLEKSRLLSDRFSAERPKGSFSTLEIQRTEQGDSAMYLCASSLARTAYEQYFGPGTRLTVT.